The 32 T cell receptor beta chains listed next were all sequenced from one sample in a study of T cell changes during pregnancy in multiple sclerosis. Sequenced by immunoSEQ multiplex PCR; TCRdb stores in-frame clones only, minus some. The data contain over 55,000 clones, 93% of them seen just once; the ten biggest clones take up under 2%. The sample was peripheral blood, taken after pregnancy. These receptors all stem from a female donor with multiple sclerosis, enrolled in a pregnancy study.

The chain is built from TRBV7-3 and TRBJ2-6; TRBD1 matches 7 bases. This CDR3 spans 18 amino acids. The V gene's germline CDR1 is SGHTA and CDR2 FQGTGA. V shed 5 bases and J 0 bases; nucleotides not matched to a gene: 10. In DNA, the CDR3 is TGTGCCAGCAGCCGTAGGGGGCAGTTAAGCTCTGGGGCCAACGTCCTGACTTTC. Protein sequence: CASSRRGQLSSGANVLTF.

The V and J genes are TRBV19 and TRBJ2-1, with no clear D. V was trimmed by 3 bases and J by 0 bases, leaving 9 bases between them. This CDR3 comprises 15 residues. From germline, CDR1 is LNHDA and CDR2 SQIVND (reference sequence). Written as DNA, the CDR3 is TGTGCCAGTAGTATTTTTCAGTCCTCCTACAATGAGCAGTTCTTC. It codes for CASSIFQSSYNEQFF.

The V call is TRBV14, the J call TRBJ2-7; 8 bases agree with TRBD1. CDR1 is SGHDN and CDR2 is FVKESK in the germline V gene. This CDR3 region has 15 residues. V was pared by 1 base and J by 3 bases, with 5 bases of the junction left unmatched. This CDR3 reads CASSQGRDRLYEQYF. CDR3 nucleotides: TGTGCCAGCAGCCAAGGCAGGGACAGGCTCTACGAGCAGTACTTC.

This clone has a single count. The rearrangement uses TRBV7-2 and TRBJ1-3; no clear D gene. The CDR3 has 14 amino acids. The ends were cut back, 0 bases at V and 4 bases at J, with 7 bases in the middle. Germline V gene sequence: CDR1 SGHTA, CDR2 FQGNSA. In DNA form, the CDR3 reads TGTGCCAGCAGCTTAGCGGCAGGAGGAAACACCATATATTTT. This encodes CASSLAAGGNTIYF.

This clone was recorded only once. Other DNA sequences in this sample translate to the same CDR3. This rearrangement joins TRBV14 to TRBJ2-5, with 8 positions matching TRBD2. The trim removed 3 bases at V and 5 bases at J, leaving 2 bases unmatched. CDR3 size: 13 residues. Germline V gene lookup returns CDR1 SGHDN and CDR2 FVKESK. The CDR3 loop is CASSQGLGETQYF. CDR3 bases: TGTGCCAGCAGCCAGGGACTAGGCGAGACCCAGTACTTC.

CDR3 amino acids: CASSLETGARGVAFF. CDR3 bases: TGTGCCAGCAGCTTAGAAACAGGAGCACGGGGGGTAGCTTTCTTT. The V call is TRBV5-4, the J call TRBJ1-1; perhaps TRBD1 as D (5 bases). Germline V gene lookup returns CDR1 SGHNT and CDR2 YYREEE (reference sequence). The CDR3 contains 15 residues. Deletions cut 2 bases from V and 10 bases from J, with 21 bases between.

This clone was seen ten or more times. The chain has TRBV4-3 and TRBJ2-7; 8 nucleotides line up with TRBD2. J was trimmed by 1 base and V by 2 bases; bases with no gene match: 4. Germline V gene data show CDR1 as LGHNA and CDR2 as YSLEER. This CDR3 is 15 amino acids long. The CDR3 is CASSQLAGESYEQYF. CDR3 nucleotides: TGCGCCAGCAGCCAACTAGCGGGTGAGTCCTACGAGCAGTACTTC.

The chain joins TRBV15 to TRBJ2-3; 7 positions match TRBD2. Losses at the gene ends were 0 bases for V and 4 bases for J; bases not matched to a gene: 13. Germline V gene sequence: CDR1 LNHNV, CDR2 YYDKDF (reference sequence). CDR3 length: 18 amino acids. The CDR3 region has the DNA TGTGCCACCAGCAGAGACTATCCTAGCGGAGGATGGGCAGATACGCAGTATTTT. Translated: CATSRDYPSGGWADTQYF.

This clone was detected ten times or more. The chain employs TRBV27 and TRBJ1-5; 10 nucleotides line up with TRBD1. Germline assignment: CDR1 MNHEY and CDR2 SMNVEV (reference sequence). V lost 5 bases to trimming and J lost 7 bases; unmatched junction nucleotides: 8. The CDR3 runs to 15 residues. The CDR3 loop reads CASSPWTGGDQPQHF. Written as DNA, the CDR3 is TGTGCCAGCAGTCCATGGACAGGGGGGGACCAGCCCCAGCATTTT.

V gene TRBV5-1 combines with J gene TRBJ2-1; 11 nucleotides align to TRBD2. V trimming: 4 bases; J trimming: 10 bases; junction bases outside the gene matches: 10. Germline values: CDR1 SGHRS, CDR2 YFSETQ. This CDR3 has 15 residues. The CDR3: CASSEGTSGLQEQFF. The CDR3 nucleotides are TGCGCCAGCAGCGAGGGGACTAGCGGATTACAGGAGCAGTTCTTC.

The chain has TRBV4-1 and TRBJ2-6; the match to TRBD1 covers 10 bases. Per germline, CDR1 MGHRA and CDR2 YSYEKL. The CDR3 runs to 18 residues. The junction had 2 bases not matched to a gene; V was cut back by 0 bases and J by 0 bases. For the CDR3, the DNA is TGCGCCAGCAGCCAAGAAAGGACAGGGGGCTCTGGGGCCAACGTCCTGACTTTC. Amino acids: CASSQERTGGSGANVLTF.

The chain has TRBV7-2 and TRBJ1-5; a weak D match, TRBD1 (6 bases). CDR3 size: 15 residues. Looked up from germline, CDR1 is SGHTA and CDR2 is FQGNSA. V shed 1 base and J shed 2 bases, with 9 bases lying between them. CDR3 coding DNA: TGTGCCAGCAGCTTAGAGTCAGGGGGCAATCAGCCCCAGCATTTT. Translation gives CASSLESGGNQPQHF.

The chain combines TRBV19 with TRBJ1-5; D unclear. The CDR3 runs to 12 residues. The V gene's germline CDR1 is LNHDA and CDR2 SQIVND (reference sequence). Trimming removed 3 bases from V and 6 bases from J, with 6 bases in between. The CDR3 is CASSMRVQPQHF. CDR3 sequence (DNA): TGTGCCAGTAGTATGAGGGTTCAGCCCCAGCATTTT.

CDR3 in DNA: TGTGGGGCGGGACAGGGAGGTACCCAAGAGACCCAGTACTTC. Amino acids: CGAGQGGTQETQYF. V and J are TRBV5-4 and TRBJ2-5, with 9 positions matching TRBD1. The CDR3 runs 14 residues. Germline CDR1 is SGHNT and CDR2 is YYREEE (reference sequence).

The rearrangement joins TRBV6-1 to TRBJ2-1, with D maybe TRBD1 (6 bases). Per the germline V gene, CDR1 is MNHNS and CDR2 is SASEGT. The CDR3 covers 15 residues. V was cut by 1 base and J by 1 base, with 8 bases left in between. For the CDR3, the DNA is TGTGCCAGCAGTGAAGGGACAGAGTCCTACAATGAGCAGTTCTTC. Protein: CASSEGTESYNEQFF.

V gene TRBV11-2 combines with J gene TRBJ2-5, with TRBD1 identical over 8 bases. With V trimmed by 0 bases and J by 4 bases, 13 bases remained unmatched. The length of the CDR3 is 18 residues. CDR1 and CDR2 from the germline V gene are SGHAT and FQNNGV. In nucleotides, the CDR3 is TGTGCCAGCAGCTTAGAGACGCGGACAGGGTTGTTTGGAGAGACCCAGTACTTC. Translation: CASSLETRTGLFGETQYF.

The chain has TRBV6-5 and TRBJ2-2; 7 nucleotides agree with TRBD2. The CDR3 sequence is 16 residues long. CDR1 and CDR2 (germline): MNHEY, SVGAGI. Trimming removed 3 bases from V and 0 bases from J; junction bases left unmatched: 4. This chain's CDR3 is CASSYEAGTNTGELFF. The CDR3 DNA reads TGTGCCAGCAGTTATGAAGCGGGAACGAACACCGGGGAGCTGTTTTTT.

The chain links TRBV14 to TRBJ1-1; D remains ambiguous. Between the trimmed V and J ends, which lost 4 bases and 0 bases, there was a span of 12 bases. This CDR3 has 15 amino acids. Germline V gene sequence: CDR1 SGHDN, CDR2 FVKESK. This chain's CDR3 is CASSLSRTVNTEAFF. The CDR3 DNA is TGTGCCAGCAGCCTATCTCGGACTGTGAACACTGAAGCTTTCTTT.

This chain joins TRBV4-1 and TRBJ1-2, with 8 bases fitting TRBD1. The CDR3 length is 15 residues. With V trimmed by 3 bases and J by 4 bases, 7 bases remained unmatched. CDR1 and CDR2 (germline): MGHRA, YSYEKL. The chain's CDR3 is CASSQAGQGLYGYTF. The CDR3, as DNA: TGCGCCAGCAGCCAGGCCGGACAGGGACTCTATGGCTACACCTTC.

The chain has TRBV10-3 and TRBJ1-5; 7 bases are shared with TRBD1. CDR1 and CDR2 (germline): ENHRY, SYGVKD. The CDR3 length is 14 residues. V lost 6 bases to trimming and J lost 7 bases; unmatched junction nucleotides: 9. The CDR3 DNA is TGTGCCATCAGCGGCACAGGGGAACGGCAGCCCCAGCATTTT. It codes for CAISGTGERQPQHF.

The chain uses TRBV9 and TRBJ2-7; D possibly corresponds to TRBD2 (6 bases). Germline-derived CDR1 and CDR2 are SGDLS and YYNGEE. This CDR3 spans 13 amino acids. Trimming shortened V by 0 bases and J by 5 bases, and 9 bases separated the two germline ends. The CDR3 region is CASSVGLEDEQYF. CDR3 coding DNA: TGTGCCAGCAGCGTAGGACTAGAAGACGAGCAGTACTTC.

This sequence joins TRBV6-5 and TRBJ1-1; 7 positions match TRBD1. The trim removed 0 bases at V and 3 bases at J, leaving 4 bases unmatched. The CDR3 runs 15 residues. In germline, CDR1 is MNHEY, CDR2 SVGAGI. The CDR3 reads CASSYSRTGDTEAFF. The CDR3 coding sequence is TGTGCCAGCAGTTACTCGAGAACAGGGGACACTGAAGCTTTCTTT.

This chain uses TRBV6-5 with TRBJ2-2; D is perhaps TRBD1 (6 bases). CDR1 is MNHEY and CDR2 is SVGAGI in the germline V gene. V lost 7 bases, J lost 5 bases, and 14 bases lay in between. The CDR3 has 14 residues. CDR3 amino acids: CASKTGPWTGELFF. CDR3 nucleotide sequence: TGTGCCAGCAAAACAGGGCCGTGGACCGGGGAGCTGTTTTTT.

This clone was seen once. The chain links TRBV15 to TRBJ2-1, with D perhaps TRBD1 (6 bases). Per germline, CDR1 LNHNV and CDR2 YYDKDF (reference sequence). The V end was cut by 8 bases, the J end by 6 bases, with 11 bases between. The length of the CDR3 is 12 residues. CDR3 amino acids: CATQDRSNEQFF. In nucleotides, the CDR3 is TGTGCCACCCAGGACAGATCCAATGAGCAGTTCTTC.

CDR3 region: CSVEKPGQGGYTF. DNA for the CDR3: TGCAGCGTTGAAAAACCGGGACAGGGAGGCTACACCTTC. This rearrangement joins TRBV29-1 to TRBJ1-2, with 9 bases identical to TRBD1. The germline gives CDR1 SQVTM, CDR2 ANQGSEA. This CDR3 region has 13 residues. The V segment lost 2 bases and the J segment 8 bases; nucleotides outside the gene matches: 6. Full variable domain (remainder filled in from reference TRBV29-1 and TRBJ1-2): SAVISQKPSRDICQRGTSLTIQCQVDSQVTMMFWYRQQPGQSLTLIATANQGSEATYESGFVIDKFPISRPNLTFSTLTVSNMSPEDSSIYLCSVEKPGQGGYTFGSGTRLTVV.

This rearrangement joins TRBV11-1 to TRBJ1-2; no reliable D call. V gave up 2 bases and J gave up 3 bases, with 13 bases separating them. Germline loops: CDR1 SGHAT, CDR2 FQDESV (reference sequence). This CDR3 region has 15 residues. The CDR3 DNA sequence: TGTGCCAGCAGCTTAAGTCGAGGAGTCGACTATGGCTACACCTTC. Residues: CASSLSRGVDYGYTF.

The chain carries TRBV30 and TRBJ2-1; 10 bases map to TRBD1. Germline loops: CDR1 GTSNPN, CDR2 SVGIG (reference sequence). This CDR3 is built from 17 residues. V shed 2 bases, J shed 4 bases, and the junction held 11 bases outside the gene matches. The CDR3 region has the DNA TGTGCCTGGAGTTTTACCCGGGGACAGGGGTTATACAATGAGCAGTTCTTC. Amino acids: CAWSFTRGQGLYNEQFF.

J is TRBJ1-2 and V is TRBV11-1; 11 bases align to TRBD1. In germline, CDR1 is SGHAT, CDR2 FQDESV (reference sequence). V lost 4 bases and J lost 2; bases outside the gene matches: 6. The CDR3 sequence is 16 residues long. The CDR3 nucleotides read TGTGCCAGCAGCTCCAGGAGGACAGGGGGCAACTATGGCTACACCTTC. Amino acid sequence: CASSSRRTGGNYGYTF.

The genes are TRBV7-3 and TRBJ2-3, with D hard to call. Germline V gene data show CDR1 as SGHTA and CDR2 as FQGTGA. V was pared by 0 bases and J by 0 bases, with 4 bases between. CDR3 length: 14 amino acids. DNA for the CDR3: TGTGCCAGCAGCTTAACTCCTAGCACAGATACGCAGTATTTT. Residues: CASSLTPSTDTQYF. Filled out from reference TRBV7-3 and TRBJ2-3, the complete variable domain reads GAGVSQTPSNKVTEKGKYVELRCDPISGHTALYWYRQSLGQGPEFLIYFQGTGAADDSGLPNDRFFAVRPEGSVSTLKIQRTERGDSAVYLCASSLTPSTDTQYFGPGTRLTVL.

The rearrangement uses TRBV6-1 and TRBJ2-7; 8 nucleotides align to TRBD1. The junction had 4 bases not matched to a gene; V was cut back by 2 bases and J by 1 base. The germline CDR1 and CDR2 sequences are MNHNS and SASEGT. This CDR3 has 15 amino acids. The CDR3 region has the DNA TGTGCCAGCAGTGAAACAGGGGGGTCTTCCTACGAGCAGTACTTC. It specifies CASSETGGSSYEQYF.

The chain employs TRBV28 and TRBJ2-2; 8 positions match TRBD2. Germline-derived CDR1 and CDR2 are MDHEN and SYDVKM. The ends lost 6 bases at V and 9 bases at J; junction bases unmatched: 3. This CDR3 spans 12 amino acids. The CDR3 region has the DNA TGTGCCAGCAGCCCGGGAGGGAGGGAGCTGTTTTTT. Translating it yields CASSPGGRELFF.

The rearrangement links TRBV7-3 to TRBJ2-1; 10 nucleotides agree with TRBD2. V was clipped by 5 bases and J by 8 bases; unmatched bases: 9. From germline, CDR1 is SGHTA and CDR2 FQGTGA. This CDR3 contains 15 residues. The CDR3 DNA sequence: TGTGCCAGCAGCCAGGGGTTTAGCGGGAGGCATGAGCAGTTCTTC. It codes for CASSQGFSGRHEQFF.